This TCR beta chain appears in the sequencing data of a study of T cells after yellow fever vaccination. Study in general: When fractions had low cell numbers, they were prepared with SMART-Seq v4 Ultra Low Input. Study-wide points: Peaking on day 5 versus 15, the secondary response was faster but weaker.

In its sample, this clonotype was seen a few times. Its antigen is not identified. The authors made TCR cDNA by 5'RACE template switching, adding a universal primer site and UMIs. TCRdb ran MiXCR on the 5' RACE reads and lists one entry per CDR3 protein. Of some 500,000 distinct CDR3 sequences detected, roughly 13% appear once; the ten largest clones hold around 15%. The input for sequencing was PBMCs, taken on the day of the yellow fever booster vaccination. The source of this sequence is a young man who received the YFV17D yellow fever vaccine.

CDR3 nucleotides: TGCGCCAGCAGCTTGGCCACGGGAGGCCGCACAGATACGCAGTATTTT. As protein: CASSLATGGRTDTQYF. This rearrangement joins TRBV5-1 to TRBJ2-3; 7 positions match TRBD2. Germline CDR1 SGHRS, CDR2 YFSETQ. Trimming cost V 0 bases and J 1 base; bases outside gene matches: 5. This CDR3 is 16 amino acids long.